A few counts support the clone carrying this T cell receptor (beta chain). Antigen: not known. This sample was included in a study of T-cell memory formation after mild COVID-19. Overall study context: The two donors had largely donor-specific TCR clusters.

MiXCR was run by TCRdb on the 5' RACE reads, yielding one entry per CDR3 protein. The table lists just under 350,000 distinct CDR3 sequences, 10% to 15% of them singletons. General study points: CD4+ contracting clones were found mainly in CM and EM, and CD8+ ones in EMRA.

This CDR3 contains 15 residues. Trimming cost V 7 bases and J 4 bases, with 18 bases left between them. Per germline, CDR1 SGDLS and CDR2 YYNGEE. This chain joins TRBV9 and TRBJ2-1; possibly TRBD1 or TRBD2 for D (6 bases each). Sequencing used PBMCs or a T cell subset sorted from them (not recorded which). This TCR was recovered from a man aged 18 to 30 who had mild COVID-19 (a few samples of this study predate the infection). Cell type and time point are not known. CDR3 nucleotide sequence: TGTGCCAGCGGGATGGGGGGCCTTCCTTACAATGAGCAGTTCTTC. Protein: CASGMGGLPYNEQFF. Drawing the rest from reference TRBV9 and TRBJ2-1, the complete variable domain is DSGVTQTPKHLITATGQRVTLRCSPRSGDLSVYWYQQSLDQGLQFLIQYYNGEERAKGNILERFSAQQFPDLHSELNLSSLELGDSALYFCASGMGGLPYNEQFFGPGTRLTVL.